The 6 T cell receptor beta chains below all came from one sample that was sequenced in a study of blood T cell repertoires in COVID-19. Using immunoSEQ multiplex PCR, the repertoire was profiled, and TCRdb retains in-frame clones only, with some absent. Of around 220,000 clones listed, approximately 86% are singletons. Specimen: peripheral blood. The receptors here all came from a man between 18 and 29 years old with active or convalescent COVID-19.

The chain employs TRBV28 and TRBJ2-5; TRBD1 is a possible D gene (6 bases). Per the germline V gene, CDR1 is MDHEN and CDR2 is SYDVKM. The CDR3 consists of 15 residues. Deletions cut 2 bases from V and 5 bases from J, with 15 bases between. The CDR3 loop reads CASSLTRGISETQYF. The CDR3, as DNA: TGTGCCAGCAGTTTAACAAGGGGGATCTCGGAGACCCAGTACTTC.

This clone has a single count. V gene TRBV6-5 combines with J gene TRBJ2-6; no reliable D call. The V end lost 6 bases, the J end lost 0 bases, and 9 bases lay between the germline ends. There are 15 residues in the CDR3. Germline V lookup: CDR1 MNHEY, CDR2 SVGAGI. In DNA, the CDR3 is TGTGCCAGCAGCGCTGTCGGCTCTGGGGCCAACGTCCTGACTTTC. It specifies CASSAVGSGANVLTF.

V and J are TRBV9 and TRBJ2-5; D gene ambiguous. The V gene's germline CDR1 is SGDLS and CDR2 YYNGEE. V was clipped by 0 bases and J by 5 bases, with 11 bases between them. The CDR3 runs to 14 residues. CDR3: CASSVAPGRETQYF. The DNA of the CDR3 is TGTGCCAGCAGCGTAGCTCCAGGCCGGGAGACCCAGTACTTC.

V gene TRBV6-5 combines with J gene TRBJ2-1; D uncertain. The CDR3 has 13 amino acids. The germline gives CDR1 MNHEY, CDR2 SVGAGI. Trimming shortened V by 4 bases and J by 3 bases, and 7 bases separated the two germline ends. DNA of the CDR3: TGTGCCAGCAGTTCGTCTTACTACAATGAGCAGTTCTTC. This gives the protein CASSSSYYNEQFF.

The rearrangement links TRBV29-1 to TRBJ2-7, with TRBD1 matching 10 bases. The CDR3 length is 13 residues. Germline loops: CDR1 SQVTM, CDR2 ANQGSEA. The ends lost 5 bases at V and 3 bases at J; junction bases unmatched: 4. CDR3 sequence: CSVRGQGFYEQYF. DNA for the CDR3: TGCAGCGTTCGGGGACAGGGGTTCTACGAGCAGTACTTC.

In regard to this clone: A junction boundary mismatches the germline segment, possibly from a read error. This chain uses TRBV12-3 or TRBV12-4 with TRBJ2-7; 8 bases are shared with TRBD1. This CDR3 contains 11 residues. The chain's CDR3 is CASSSTGTGSF. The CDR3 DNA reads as TGTGCCAGCAGTTCTACTGGGACAGGTTCCTTC.